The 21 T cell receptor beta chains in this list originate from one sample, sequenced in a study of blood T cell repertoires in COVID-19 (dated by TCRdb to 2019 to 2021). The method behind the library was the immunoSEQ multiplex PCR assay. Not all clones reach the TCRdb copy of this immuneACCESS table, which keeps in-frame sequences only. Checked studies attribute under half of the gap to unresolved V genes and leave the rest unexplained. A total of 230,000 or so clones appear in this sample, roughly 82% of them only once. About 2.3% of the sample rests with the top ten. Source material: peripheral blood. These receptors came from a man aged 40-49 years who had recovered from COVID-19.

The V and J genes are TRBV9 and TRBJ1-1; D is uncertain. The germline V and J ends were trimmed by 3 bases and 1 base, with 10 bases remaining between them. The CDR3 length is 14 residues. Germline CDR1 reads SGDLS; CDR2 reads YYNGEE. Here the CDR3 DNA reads TGTGCCAGCAGCGCCACGAGGGAGAACACTGAAGCTTTCTTT. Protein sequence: CASSATRENTEAFF. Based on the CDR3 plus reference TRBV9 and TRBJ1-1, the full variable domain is DSGVTQTPKHLITATGQRVTLRCSPRSGDLSVYWYQQSLDQGLQFLIQYYNGEERAKGNILERFSAQQFPDLHSELNLSSLELGDSALYFCASSATRENTEAFFGQGTRLTVV.

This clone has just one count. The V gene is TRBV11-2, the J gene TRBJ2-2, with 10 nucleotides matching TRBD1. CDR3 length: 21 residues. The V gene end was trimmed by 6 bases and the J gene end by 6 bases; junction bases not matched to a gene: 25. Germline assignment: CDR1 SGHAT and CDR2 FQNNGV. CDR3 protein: CASSSDRGRSPIGGNAGELFF. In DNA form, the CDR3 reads TGTGCCAGCAGTTCTGACAGGGGGCGAAGCCCCATCGGAGGGAATGCCGGGGAGCTGTTTTTT.

CDR3 region: CASSPSTGRSHEQYF. DNA of the CDR3: TGTGCCAGCAGCCCCTCGACAGGGAGGTCCCACGAGCAGTACTTC. The chain links TRBV5-4 to TRBJ2-7; TRBD1 might be the D (7 bases). This CDR3 spans 15 amino acids. CDR1 is SGHNT, CDR2 YYREEE, per germline (reference sequence). Trimming shortened V by 4 bases and J by 5 bases, and 19 bases separated the two germline ends.

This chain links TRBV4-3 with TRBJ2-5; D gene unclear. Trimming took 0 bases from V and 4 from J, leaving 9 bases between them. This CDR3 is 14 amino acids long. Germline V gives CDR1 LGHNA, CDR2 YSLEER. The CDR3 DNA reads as TGCGCCAGCAGCCAAGATCTTGCCGGAGAGACCCAGTACTTC. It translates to CASSQDLAGETQYF.

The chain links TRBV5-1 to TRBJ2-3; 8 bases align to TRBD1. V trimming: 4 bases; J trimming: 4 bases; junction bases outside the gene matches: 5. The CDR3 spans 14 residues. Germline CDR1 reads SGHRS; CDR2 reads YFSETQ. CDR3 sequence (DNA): TGCGCCAGCAGCGCCCGGACAGGGTCAGATACGCAGTATTTT. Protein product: CASSARTGSDTQYF.

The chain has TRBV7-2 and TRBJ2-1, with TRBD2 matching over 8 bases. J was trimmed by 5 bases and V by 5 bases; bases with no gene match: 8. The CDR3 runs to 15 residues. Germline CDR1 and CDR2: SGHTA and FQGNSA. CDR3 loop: CASSVSSGGHNEQFF. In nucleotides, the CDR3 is TGTGCCAGCAGCGTATCCAGCGGGGGACACAATGAGCAGTTCTTC.

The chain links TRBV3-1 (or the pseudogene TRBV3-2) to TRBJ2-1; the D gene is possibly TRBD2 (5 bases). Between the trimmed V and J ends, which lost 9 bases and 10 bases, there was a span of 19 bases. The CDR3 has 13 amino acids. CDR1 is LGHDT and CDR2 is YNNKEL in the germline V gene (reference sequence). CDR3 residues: CARRLDSCGEQFF. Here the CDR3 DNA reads TGTGCCAGGAGACTGGACTCCTGCGGAGAGCAGTTCTTC.

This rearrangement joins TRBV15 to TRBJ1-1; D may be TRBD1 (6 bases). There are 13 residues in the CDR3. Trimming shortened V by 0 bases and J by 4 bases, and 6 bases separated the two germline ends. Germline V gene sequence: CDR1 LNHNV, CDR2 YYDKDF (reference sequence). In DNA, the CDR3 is TGTGCCACCAGCAGAGACAGGGGCACTGAAGCTTTCTTT. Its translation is CATSRDRGTEAFF.

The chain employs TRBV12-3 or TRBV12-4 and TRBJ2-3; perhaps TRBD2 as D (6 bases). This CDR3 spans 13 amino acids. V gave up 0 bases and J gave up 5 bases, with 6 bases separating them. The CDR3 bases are TGTGCCAGCAGTTTAGCGGGAGGAGATACGCAGTATTTT. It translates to CASSLAGGDTQYF.

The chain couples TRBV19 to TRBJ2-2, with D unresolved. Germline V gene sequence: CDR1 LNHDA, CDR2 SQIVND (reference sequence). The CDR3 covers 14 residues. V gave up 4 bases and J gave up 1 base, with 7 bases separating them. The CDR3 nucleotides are TGTGCCAGTAGTAATTACGGGAACACCGGGGAGCTGTTTTTT. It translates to CASSNYGNTGELFF.

The CDR3: CASTPQASGADTQYF. The CDR3 nucleotides read TGTGCCAGCACCCCCCAGGCTAGCGGGGCGGATACGCAGTATTTT. V usage is TRBV9 and J usage is TRBJ2-3, with 9 bases lining up with TRBD2. Germline trimming cut 6 bases from V and 6 bases from J; bases unmatched to any gene: 11. Germline-derived CDR1 and CDR2 are SGDLS and YYNGEE. CDR3 length equals 15 residues. Combining the CDR3 with reference TRBV9 and TRBJ2-3 gives the whole variable domain DSGVTQTPKHLITATGQRVTLRCSPRSGDLSVYWYQQSLDQGLQFLIQYYNGEERAKGNILERFSAQQFPDLHSELNLSSLELGDSALYFCASTPQASGADTQYFGPGTRLTVL.

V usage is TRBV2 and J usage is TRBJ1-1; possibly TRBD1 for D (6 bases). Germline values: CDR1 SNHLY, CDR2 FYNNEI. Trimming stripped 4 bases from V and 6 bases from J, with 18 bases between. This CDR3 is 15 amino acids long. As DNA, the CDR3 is TGTGCCAGCAGTGGGACGCTACAGGGTGCATCTGAAGCTTTCTTT. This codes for CASSGTLQGASEAFF. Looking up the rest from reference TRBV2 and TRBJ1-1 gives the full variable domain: EPEVTQTPSHQVTQMGQEVILRCVPISNHLYFYWYRQILGQKVEFLVSFYNNEISEKSEIFDDQFSVERPDGSNFTLKIRSTKLEDSAMYFCASSGTLQGASEAFFGQGTRLTVV.

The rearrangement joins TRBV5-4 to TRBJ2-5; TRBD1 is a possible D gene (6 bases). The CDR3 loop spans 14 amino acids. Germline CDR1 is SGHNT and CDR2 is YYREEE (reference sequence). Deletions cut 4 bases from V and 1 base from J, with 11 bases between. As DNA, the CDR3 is TGTGCCAGCAGCACCGGACAGCCCCAAGAGACCCAGTACTTC. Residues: CASSTGQPQETQYF.

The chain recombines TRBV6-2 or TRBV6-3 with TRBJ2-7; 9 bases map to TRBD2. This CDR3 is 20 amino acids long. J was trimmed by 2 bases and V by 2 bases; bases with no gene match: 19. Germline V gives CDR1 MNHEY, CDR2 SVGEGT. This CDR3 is CASSYQRLADLRGVTYEQYF. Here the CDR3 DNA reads TGTGCCAGCAGTTACCAGCGACTAGCGGATCTCCGTGGGGTTACCTACGAGCAGTACTTC.

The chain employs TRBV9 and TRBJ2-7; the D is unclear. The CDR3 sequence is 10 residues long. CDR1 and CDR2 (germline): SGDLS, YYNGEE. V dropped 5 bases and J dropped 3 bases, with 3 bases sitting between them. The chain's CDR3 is CASRYYEQYF. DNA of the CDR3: TGTGCCAGCAGATACTACGAGCAGTACTTC. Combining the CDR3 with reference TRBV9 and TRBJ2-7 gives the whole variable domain DSGVTQTPKHLITATGQRVTLRCSPRSGDLSVYWYQQSLDQGLQFLIQYYNGEERAKGNILERFSAQQFPDLHSELNLSSLELGDSALYFCASRYYEQYFGPGTRLTVT.

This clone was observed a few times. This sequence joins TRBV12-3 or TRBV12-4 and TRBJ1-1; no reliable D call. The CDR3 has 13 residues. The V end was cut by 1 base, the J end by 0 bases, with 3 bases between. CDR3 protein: CASSLDLNTEAFF. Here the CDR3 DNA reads TGTGCCAGCAGTTTAGACTTGAACACTGAAGCTTTCTTT.

The CDR3 region has the DNA TGTGCCAGCAGCTACGGGAACAGTTGGTATGGTGACAATGAGCAGTTCTTC. This encodes CASSYGNSWYGDNEQFF. The chain links TRBV11-2 to TRBJ2-1, with a tentative D call TRBD2 (5 bases). This CDR3 contains 17 residues. V dropped 4 bases and J dropped 5 bases, with 21 bases sitting between them. CDR1 and CDR2 from the germline V gene are SGHAT and FQNNGV.

The CDR3 spells CAIRTGNVDGYTF. Written as DNA, the CDR3 is TGTGCCATCAGGACAGGGAATGTTGATGGCTACACCTTC. The chain is built from TRBV10-3 and TRBJ1-2; TRBD1 matches 7 bases. This CDR3 has 13 residues. Per the germline V gene, CDR1 is ENHRY and CDR2 is SYGVKD. Trimming took 6 bases from V and 6 from J; bases not matched to a gene: 7.

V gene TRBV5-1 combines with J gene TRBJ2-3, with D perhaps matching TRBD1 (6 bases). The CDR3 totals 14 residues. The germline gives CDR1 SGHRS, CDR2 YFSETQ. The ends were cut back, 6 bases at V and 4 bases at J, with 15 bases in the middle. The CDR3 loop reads CASTTSGGSDTQYF. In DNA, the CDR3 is TGCGCCAGCACAACCTCTGGGGGCTCAGATACGCAGTATTTT.

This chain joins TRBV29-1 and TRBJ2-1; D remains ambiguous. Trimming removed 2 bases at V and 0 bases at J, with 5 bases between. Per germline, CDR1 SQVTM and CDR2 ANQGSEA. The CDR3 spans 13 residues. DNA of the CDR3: TGCAGCGTTGAAACCTACTCCTACAATGAGCAGTTCTTC. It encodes CSVETYSYNEQFF.

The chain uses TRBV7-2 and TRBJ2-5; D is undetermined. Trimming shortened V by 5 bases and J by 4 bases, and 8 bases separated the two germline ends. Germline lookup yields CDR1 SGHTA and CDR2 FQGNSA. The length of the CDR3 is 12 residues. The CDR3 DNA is TGTGCCAGCAGCCCCGGTTTAGAGACCCAGTACTTC. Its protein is CASSPGLETQYF.